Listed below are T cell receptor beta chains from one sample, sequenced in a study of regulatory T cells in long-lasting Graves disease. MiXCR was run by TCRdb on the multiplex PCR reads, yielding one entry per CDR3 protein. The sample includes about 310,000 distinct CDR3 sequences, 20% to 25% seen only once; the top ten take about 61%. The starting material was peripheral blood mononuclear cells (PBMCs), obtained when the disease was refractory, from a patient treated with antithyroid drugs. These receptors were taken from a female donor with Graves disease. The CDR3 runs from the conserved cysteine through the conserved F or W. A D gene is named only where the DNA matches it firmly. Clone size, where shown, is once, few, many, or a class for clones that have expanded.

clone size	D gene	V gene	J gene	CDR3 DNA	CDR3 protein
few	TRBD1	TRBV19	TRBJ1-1	TGTGCCAGTACCAAGACAGGGGAGCTTACGAACACTGAAGCTTTCTTT	CASTKTGELTNTEAFF
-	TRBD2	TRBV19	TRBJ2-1	TGTGCCAGTAGTATCCTGCCCCCGGGACTAGCGGGAGGTGCACTCTCCTACAATGAGCAGTTCTTC	CASSILPPGLAGGALSYNEQFF
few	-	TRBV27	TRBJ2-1	TGTGCCAGCAGTTTGGGGGAGTCCACCTACAATGAGCAGTTCTTC	CASSLGESTYNEQFF
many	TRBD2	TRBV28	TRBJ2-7	TGTGCCACCGCGGGCGGGAGGGCCTGGGAGCAGTACTTC	CATAGGRAWEQYF
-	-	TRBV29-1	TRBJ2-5	TGCAGCGTAGCCTGGGAGACCCAGTACTTC	CSVAWETQYF
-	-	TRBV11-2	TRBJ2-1	TGTGCCAGCAGCTCAAGCGGTTACAATGAGCAGTTCTTC	CASSSSGYNEQFF
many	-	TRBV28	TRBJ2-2	TGTGCCAGCAGTCCTTTCGCAGTTTCGCTGAACACCGGGGAGCTGTTTTTT	CASSPFAVSLNTGELFF
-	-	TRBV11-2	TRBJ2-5	TGTGCCAGCAGTGTTACCAGGGGTAAAGAGACCCAGTACTTC	CASSVTRGKETQYF
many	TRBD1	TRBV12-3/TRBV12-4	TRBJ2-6	TGTGCCAGCAGTTTAGCGGACAGGGGCATCTCTGGGGCCAACGTCCTGACTTTC	CASSLADRGISGANVLTF
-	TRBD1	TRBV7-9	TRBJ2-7	TGTGCCAGCAGCCCAAGACGACAGGGCAACGAGCAGTACTTC	CASSPRRQGNEQYF
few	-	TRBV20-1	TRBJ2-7	TGCAGTGCGCCTCCTACAGGATCTCTCTCCTACGAGCAGTACTTC	CSAPPTGSLSYEQYF
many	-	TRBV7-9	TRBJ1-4	TGTGCCAGCAGCTTAGGGATCCCGGGGTATTCAACTAATGAAAAACTGTTTTTT	CASSLGIPGYSTNEKLFF
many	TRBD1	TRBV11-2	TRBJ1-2	TGTGCCAGCAGAATTACAGGGGGCAGCTATGGCTACACCTTC	CASRITGGSYGYTF
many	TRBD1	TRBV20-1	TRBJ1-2	TGCAGTGCTGACACTTCGGACAGGGCAATAGGCTACACCTTC	CSADTSDRAIGYTF
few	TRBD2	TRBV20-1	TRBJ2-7	TGCAGTGCTAGAGGCGGACTAGCGGCGAGAGGGGGCTCCGAGCAGTACTTC	CSARGGLAARGGSEQYF
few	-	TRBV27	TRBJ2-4	TGTGCCAGCAGTCCAGGACAGATTGGGGCAAACATTCAGTACTTC	CASSPGQIGANIQYF
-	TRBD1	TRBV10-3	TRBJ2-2	TGTGCCATCAGTGGAAGACAGGGGGCTAGCACCGGGGAGCTGTTTTTT	CAISGRQGASTGELFF
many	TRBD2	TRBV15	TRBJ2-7	TGTGCCACCAGCAGAGTCGGGGAGGGCGAGCAGTACTTC	CATSRVGEGEQYF
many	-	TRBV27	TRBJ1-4	TGTGCCAGCAGTCCCAATACGGATGAAAAACTGTTTTTT	CASSPNTDEKLFF
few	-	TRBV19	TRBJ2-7	TGTGCCAGTAGTATCGACGGTGCCTACGAGCAGTACTTC	CASSIDGAYEQYF
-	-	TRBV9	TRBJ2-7	TGTGCCAGCAGCGTAAGGGGGGACAGCTACGAGCAGTACTTC	CASSVRGDSYEQYF
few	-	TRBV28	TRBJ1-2	TGTGCCAGCAGTTTCGGCTATGGCTACACCTTC	CASSFGYGYTF
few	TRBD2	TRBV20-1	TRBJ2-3	TGCAGTGAGAAAATAGGACTAGCGGGCCACGCGCAGTATTTT	CSEKIGLAGHAQYF
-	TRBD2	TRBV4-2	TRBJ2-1	TGTGCCAGCAGCCAAGAGGGGACTAGCGGCTACAATGAGCAGTTCTTC	CASSQEGTSGYNEQFF
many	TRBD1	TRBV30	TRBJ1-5	TGTGCCTGGACCGGGACAGGGGGCAATCAGCCCCAGCATTTT	CAWTGTGGNQPQHF
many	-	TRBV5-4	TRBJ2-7	TGTGCCAGCATGGTTGGGGGTGGTGACACCTACGAGCAGTACTTC	CASMVGGGDTYEQYF
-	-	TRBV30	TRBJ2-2	TGTGCCTGGAACCCGGGACGACAAACCGGGGAGCTGTTTTTT	CAWNPGRQTGELFF
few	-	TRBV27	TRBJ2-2	TGTGCCAGCAGCGTACGGGTCGCCGGGGAGCTGTTTTTT	CASSVRVAGELFF
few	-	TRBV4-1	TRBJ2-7	TGCGCCAGCAGCCAAGGCCCCCCGGTCTACGAGCAGTACTTC	CASSQGPPVYEQYF
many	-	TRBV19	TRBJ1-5	TGTGCCAGTAGTTCTACGCCGATCAATCAGCCCCAGCATTTT	CASSSTPINQPQHF
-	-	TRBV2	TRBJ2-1	TGTGCCAGCGCGAAACTAACTAGTAGGGATGAGCAGTTCTTC	CASAKLTSRDEQFF
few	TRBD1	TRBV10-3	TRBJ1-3	TGTGCCATCGGACAGGGGGCGAACGGAAACACCATATATTTT	CAIGQGANGNTIYF